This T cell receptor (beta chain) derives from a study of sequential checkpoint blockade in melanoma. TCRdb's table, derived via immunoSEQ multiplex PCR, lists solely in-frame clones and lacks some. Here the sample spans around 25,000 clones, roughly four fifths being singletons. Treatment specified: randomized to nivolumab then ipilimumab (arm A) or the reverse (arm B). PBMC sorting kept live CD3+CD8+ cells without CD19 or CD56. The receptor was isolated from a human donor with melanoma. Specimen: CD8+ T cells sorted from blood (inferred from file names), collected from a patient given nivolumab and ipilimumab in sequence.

CDR3 DNA: TGTGCCAGCAGTTCGACTAGCAGCGGGGGAAGGGAGCAGTACTTC. Protein sequence: CASSSTSSGGREQYF. The genes are TRBV6-8 and TRBJ2-7; 8 bases fit TRBD2. The V gene's germline CDR1 is MNHGY and CDR2 SAAAGT. This CDR3 region has 15 residues. Unmatched junction bases numbered 12, after V lost 4 bases and J lost 7 bases.